Presented here are 2 T cell receptor beta chains from one specimen sequenced in a study of blood T cell repertoires in COVID-19. Libraries were prepared by immunoSEQ multiplex PCR; TCRdb keeps only in-frame clonotypes and omits some of them. The sample carries around 140,000 clones, about 80% recorded once. The sample comprised peripheral blood. These receptors were obtained from a human donor in a cohort sampled during active COVID-19.

The chain carries TRBV28 and TRBJ2-5; 15 nucleotides agree with TRBD2. The CDR3 covers 17 residues. V was pared by 5 bases and J by 7 bases, with 11 bases of the junction left unmatched. Germline V gives CDR1 MDHEN, CDR2 SYDVKM. The CDR3 sequence: CASSPRTSGRALGTQYF. The CDR3 bases are TGTGCCAGCAGTCCCCGGACTAGCGGGAGGGCCCTCGGGACCCAGTACTTC.

The V gene is TRBV3-1 (or the pseudogene TRBV3-2), the J gene TRBJ2-7; 14 nucleotides align to TRBD2. The germline CDR1 and CDR2 sequences are LGHDT and YNNKEL (reference sequence). With 4 bases clipped from V and 4 bases from J, the junction kept 6 bases outside the gene matches. The CDR3 loop spans 16 amino acids. The CDR3 region has the DNA TGTGCCAGCAGCCCCCCGGGACTAGCGGGAGCATACGAGCAGTACTTC. It encodes CASSPPGLAGAYEQYF.